This is a list of T cell receptor beta chains from one sample in a study of cytomegalovirus exposure and HLA in healthy donors. The protocol was immunoSEQ multiplex PCR, while the TCRdb copy is restricted to in-frame clones and leaves out a portion. The sample lists fewer than 150,000 clones; around 78% were seen once. Source material: PBMCs. Receptors originate from a woman in her 40s in good health and CMV-seropositive. The CDR3 runs from the conserved cysteine through the conserved F or W. Fields, in order: clone size, V gene, D gene, J gene, CDR3 protein, CDR3 DNA. The D gene is left open where the match is weak. Expanded clones get a size class; other rows say once, few or many, or leave the size out.

few	TRBV19	TRBD1	TRBJ1-5	CASSMISGQGRRQPQHF	TGTGCCAGTAGTATGATTTCCGGACAGGGAAGAAGACAGCCCCAGCATTTT
-	TRBV29-1	TRBD1	TRBJ1-2	CSVGGQEGYTF	TGCAGCGTGGGAGGACAGGAGGGCTACACCTTC
-	TRBV18	TRBD1	TRBJ2-7	CASSQGANYEQYF	TGTGCCAGCTCACAGGGGGCAAACTACGAGCAGTACTTC
-	TRBV15	TRBD2	TRBJ2-1	CATSRRAGGLSHNEQFF	TGTGCCACCAGCAGACGGGCGGGAGGGCTGTCCCACAATGAGCAGTTCTTC
few	TRBV11-3	TRBD2	TRBJ2-7	CASSFASGRAQQYF	TGTGCCAGCAGCTTTGCTAGCGGGAGGGCGCAGCAGTACTTC
-	TRBV6-5	-	TRBJ1-4	CASASGGLNEKLFF	TGTGCCAGCGCCAGCGGGGGCCTAAATGAAAAACTGTTTTTT
-	TRBV5-4	-	TRBJ2-3	CASSFDSEAQYF	TGTGCCAGCAGCTTCGACTCCGAGGCGCAGTATTTT
-	TRBV6-1	-	TRBJ2-3	CASSIDLRDTQYF	TGTGCCAGCAGTATCGATCTCCGGGATACGCAGTATTTT
-	TRBV2	-	TRBJ2-7	CASSGLLAASYEQYF	TGTGCCAGCAGTGGCCTACTAGCCGCCTCCTACGAGCAGTACTTC
-	TRBV6-6	-	TRBJ2-7	CASSYSTDRSYF	TGTGCCAGCAGTTACTCGACAGACCGATCGTACTTC
few	TRBV4-1	TRBD1	TRBJ2-7	CASSQDPGQGVTYEQYF	TGCGCCAGCAGCCAAGACCCTGGACAGGGGGTGACCTACGAGCAGTACTTC
-	TRBV11-3	TRBD2	TRBJ2-1	CASSTSGSRSYNEQFF	TGTGCCAGCAGCACTAGCGGGAGTCGCTCCTACAATGAGCAGTTCTTC
-	TRBV11-2	TRBD2	TRBJ2-1	CASSLESSGIYNKQFF	TGTGCCAGCAGCTTAGAATCTAGCGGGATCTACAATAAGCAGTTCTTC
-	TRBV10-3	-	TRBJ2-6	CAISSGLAGANVLTF	TGTGCCATCAGTTCAGGCTTGGCTGGGGCCAACGTCCTGACTTTC